This T cell receptor (beta chain) is drawn from a study of cytomegalovirus exposure and HLA in healthy donors. Across the whole study: Among about 179 million T cells, an earlier analysis found 95 million to 140 million unique TCR beta sequences. Overall study findings and caveats: Clonal expansion, a later analysis showed, was greater in HLA-associated TCR beta chains than in equally common others.

Use of 60 Vbeta and 13 Jbeta primers characterized the PCR. Profiled with immunoSEQ multiplex PCR; TCRdb holds only in-frame clones, not every one. In the table there are tens of thousands of clones, around 75% of which are singletons. Notes on this clone: Antigen unknown.

The V end was cut by 4 bases, the J end by 2 bases, with 8 bases between. The germline CDR1 and CDR2 sequences are SGHDT and YYEEEE. The CDR3 length is 13 residues. Sequenced material: PBMCs. This chain joins TRBV5-6 and TRBJ2-3; no definite D call. The clonotype comes from a man aged 55 to 70 in good health and CMV-seropositive. The CDR3 protein is CASSVRPTDTQYF. The CDR3 nucleotides read TGTGCCAGCAGCGTGCGCCCCACAGATACGCAGTATTTT.